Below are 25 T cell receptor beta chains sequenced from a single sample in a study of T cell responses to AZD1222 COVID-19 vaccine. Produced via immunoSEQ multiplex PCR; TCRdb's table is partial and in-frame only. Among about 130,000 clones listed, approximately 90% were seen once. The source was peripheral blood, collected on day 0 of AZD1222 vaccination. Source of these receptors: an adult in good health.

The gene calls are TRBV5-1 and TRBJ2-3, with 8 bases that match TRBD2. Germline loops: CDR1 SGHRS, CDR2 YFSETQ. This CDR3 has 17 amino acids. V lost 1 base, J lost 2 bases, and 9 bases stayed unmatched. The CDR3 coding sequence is TGCGCCAGCAGCTTGATATGGCGGGGGGACCTCACAGATACGCAGTATTTT. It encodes CASSLIWRGDLTDTQYF.

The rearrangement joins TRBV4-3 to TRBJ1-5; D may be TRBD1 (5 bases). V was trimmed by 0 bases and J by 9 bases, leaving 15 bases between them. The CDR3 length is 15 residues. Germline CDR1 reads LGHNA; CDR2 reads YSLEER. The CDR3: CASSQERGGLGPQHF. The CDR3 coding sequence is TGCGCCAGCAGCCAAGAAAGGGGCGGGCTTGGGCCCCAGCATTTT.

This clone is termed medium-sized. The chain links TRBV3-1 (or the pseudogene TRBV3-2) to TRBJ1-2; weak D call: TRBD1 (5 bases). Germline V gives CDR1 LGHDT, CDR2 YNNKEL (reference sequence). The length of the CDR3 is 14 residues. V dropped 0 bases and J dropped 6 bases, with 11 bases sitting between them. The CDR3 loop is CASSQDGVGDGYTF. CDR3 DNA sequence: TGTGCCAGCAGCCAAGACGGAGTGGGGGATGGCTACACCTTC.

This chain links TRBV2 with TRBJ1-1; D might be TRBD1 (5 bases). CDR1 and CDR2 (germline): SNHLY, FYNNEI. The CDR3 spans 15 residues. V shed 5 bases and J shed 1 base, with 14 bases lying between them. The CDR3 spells CASSSQGGGNTEAFF. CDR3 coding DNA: TGTGCCAGCAGTTCGCAGGGCGGGGGGAACACTGAAGCTTTCTTT.

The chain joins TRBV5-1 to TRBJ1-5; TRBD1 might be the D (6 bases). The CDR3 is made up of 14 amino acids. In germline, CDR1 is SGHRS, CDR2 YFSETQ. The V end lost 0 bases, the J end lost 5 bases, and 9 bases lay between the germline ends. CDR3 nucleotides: TGCGCCAGCAGCTTGGGGACAGACTATCAGCCCCAGCATTTT. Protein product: CASSLGTDYQPQHF.

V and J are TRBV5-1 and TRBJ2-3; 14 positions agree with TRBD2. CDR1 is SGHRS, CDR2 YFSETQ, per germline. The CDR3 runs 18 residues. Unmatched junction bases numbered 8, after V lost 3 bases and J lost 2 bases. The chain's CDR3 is CASSWRTSGGRATDTQYF. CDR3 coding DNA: TGCGCCAGCAGCTGGCGGACTAGCGGGGGGAGAGCCACAGATACGCAGTATTTT. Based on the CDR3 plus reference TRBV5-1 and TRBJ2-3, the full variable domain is KAGVTQTPRYLIKTRGQQVTLSCSPISGHRSVSWYQQTPGQGLQFLFEYFSETQRNKGNFPGRFSGRQFSNSRSEMNVSTLELGDSALYLCASSWRTSGGRATDTQYFGPGTRLTVL.

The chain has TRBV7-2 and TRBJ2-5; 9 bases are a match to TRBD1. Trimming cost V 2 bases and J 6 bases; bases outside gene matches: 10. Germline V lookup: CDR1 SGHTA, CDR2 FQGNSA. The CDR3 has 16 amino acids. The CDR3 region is CASSLTPGQGFQTQYF. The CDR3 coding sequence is TGTGCCAGCAGCTTAACACCGGGACAGGGTTTCCAGACCCAGTACTTC.

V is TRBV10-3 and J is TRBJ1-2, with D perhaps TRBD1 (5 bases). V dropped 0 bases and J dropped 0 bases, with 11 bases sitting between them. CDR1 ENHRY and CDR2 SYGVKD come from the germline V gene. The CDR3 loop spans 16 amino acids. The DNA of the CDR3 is TGTGCCATCAGTGAGTCGGGCCGGGGCTCTAACTATGGCTACACCTTC. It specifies CAISESGRGSNYGYTF.

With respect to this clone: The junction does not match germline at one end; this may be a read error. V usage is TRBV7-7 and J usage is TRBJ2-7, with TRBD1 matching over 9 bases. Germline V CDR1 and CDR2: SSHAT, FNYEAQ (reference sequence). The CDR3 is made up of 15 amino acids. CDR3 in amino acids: CASSPGTGNTYEQYF. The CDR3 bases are TGTGCTAGCAGCCCGGGGACAGGGAATACCTACGAGCAGTACTTC. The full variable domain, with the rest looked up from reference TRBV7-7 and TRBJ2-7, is GAGVSQSPRYKVTKRGQDVTLRCDPISSHATLYWYQQALGQGPEFLTYFNYEAQPDKSGLPSDRFSAERPEGSISTLTIQRTEQRDSAMYRCASSPGTGNTYEQYFGPGTRLTVT.

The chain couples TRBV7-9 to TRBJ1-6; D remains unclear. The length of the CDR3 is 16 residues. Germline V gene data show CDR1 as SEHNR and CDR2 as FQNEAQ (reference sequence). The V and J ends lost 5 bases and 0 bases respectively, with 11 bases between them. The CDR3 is CASSRGPHSYNSPLHF. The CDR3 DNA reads TGTGCCAGCAGCCGGGGTCCACACTCCTATAATTCACCCCTCCACTTT.

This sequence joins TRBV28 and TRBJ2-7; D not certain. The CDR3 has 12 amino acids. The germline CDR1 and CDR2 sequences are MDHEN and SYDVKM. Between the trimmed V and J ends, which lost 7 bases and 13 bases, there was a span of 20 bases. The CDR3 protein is CASKKSGSPNYF. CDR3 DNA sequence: TGTGCCAGCAAAAAAAGTGGTTCTCCTAATTACTTC.

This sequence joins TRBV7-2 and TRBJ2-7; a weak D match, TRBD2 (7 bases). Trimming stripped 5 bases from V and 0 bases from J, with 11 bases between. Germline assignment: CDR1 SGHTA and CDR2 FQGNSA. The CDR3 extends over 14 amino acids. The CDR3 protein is CASSRGGPSYEQYF. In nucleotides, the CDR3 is TGTGCCAGCAGCCGCGGGGGCCCCTCCTACGAGCAGTACTTC.

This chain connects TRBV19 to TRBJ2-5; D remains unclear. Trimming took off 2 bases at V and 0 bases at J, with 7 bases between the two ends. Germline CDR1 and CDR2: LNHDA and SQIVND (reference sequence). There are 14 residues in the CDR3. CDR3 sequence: CASSITQDQETQYF. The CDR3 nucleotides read TGTGCCAGTAGTATAACCCAGGACCAAGAGACCCAGTACTTC.

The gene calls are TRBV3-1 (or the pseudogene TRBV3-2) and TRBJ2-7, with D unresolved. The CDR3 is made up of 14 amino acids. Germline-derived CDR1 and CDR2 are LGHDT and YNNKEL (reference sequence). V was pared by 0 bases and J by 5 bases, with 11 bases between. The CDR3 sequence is CASSQEYVLDEQYF. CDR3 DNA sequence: TGTGCCAGCAGCCAAGAGTACGTGTTAGACGAGCAGTACTTC.

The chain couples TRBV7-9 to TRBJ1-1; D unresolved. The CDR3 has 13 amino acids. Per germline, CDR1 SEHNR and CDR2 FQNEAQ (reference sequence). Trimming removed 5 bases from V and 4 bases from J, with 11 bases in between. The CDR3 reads CASSPFVATEAFF. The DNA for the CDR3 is TGTGCCAGCAGCCCTTTTGTGGCCACTGAAGCTTTCTTT.

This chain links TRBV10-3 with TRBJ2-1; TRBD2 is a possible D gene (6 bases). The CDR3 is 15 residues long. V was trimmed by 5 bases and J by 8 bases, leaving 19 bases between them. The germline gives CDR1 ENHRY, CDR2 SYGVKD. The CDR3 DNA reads TGTGCCATCAGTCGAGAGCGAGCGGGCCAGGATGAGCAGTTCTTC. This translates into CAISRERAGQDEQFF.

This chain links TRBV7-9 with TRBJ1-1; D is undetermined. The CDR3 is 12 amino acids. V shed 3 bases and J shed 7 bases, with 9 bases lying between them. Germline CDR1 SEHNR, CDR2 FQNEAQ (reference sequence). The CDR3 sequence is CASSFETGEAFF. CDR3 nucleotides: TGTGCCAGCAGCTTCGAAACGGGTGAAGCTTTCTTT.

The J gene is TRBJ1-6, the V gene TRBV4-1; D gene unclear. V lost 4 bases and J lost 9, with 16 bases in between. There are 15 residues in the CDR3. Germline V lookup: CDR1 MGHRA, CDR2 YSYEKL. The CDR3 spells CASSRVGPAASPLHF. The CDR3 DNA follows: TGCGCCAGCAGCCGGGTCGGGCCTGCGGCTTCACCCCTCCACTTT.

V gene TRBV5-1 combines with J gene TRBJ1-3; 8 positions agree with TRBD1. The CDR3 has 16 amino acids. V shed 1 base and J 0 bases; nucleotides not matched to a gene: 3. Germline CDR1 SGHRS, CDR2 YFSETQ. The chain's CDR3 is CASSLTGGDSGNTIYF. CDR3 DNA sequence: TGCGCCAGCAGCTTGACAGGGGGAGACTCTGGAAACACCATATATTTT.

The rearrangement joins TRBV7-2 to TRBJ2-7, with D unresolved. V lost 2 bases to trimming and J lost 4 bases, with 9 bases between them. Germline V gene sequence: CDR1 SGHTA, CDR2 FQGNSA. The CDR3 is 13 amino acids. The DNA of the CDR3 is TGTGCCAGCAGCTTAATGGTCGGATACGAGCAGTACTTC. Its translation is CASSLMVGYEQYF.

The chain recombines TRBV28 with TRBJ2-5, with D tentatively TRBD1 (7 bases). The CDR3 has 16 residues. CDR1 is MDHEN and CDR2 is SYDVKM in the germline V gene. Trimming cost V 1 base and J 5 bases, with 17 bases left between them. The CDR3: CASSLSRQGGGETQYF. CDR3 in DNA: TGTGCCAGCAGTTTATCCCGACAGGGTGGAGGGGAGACCCAGTACTTC.

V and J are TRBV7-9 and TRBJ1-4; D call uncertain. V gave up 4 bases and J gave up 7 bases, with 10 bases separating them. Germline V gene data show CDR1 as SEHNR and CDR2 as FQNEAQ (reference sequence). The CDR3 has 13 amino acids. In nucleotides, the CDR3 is TGTGCCAGCAGCTCGAGCATGGGTGAAAAACTGTTTTTT. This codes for CASSSSMGEKLFF.

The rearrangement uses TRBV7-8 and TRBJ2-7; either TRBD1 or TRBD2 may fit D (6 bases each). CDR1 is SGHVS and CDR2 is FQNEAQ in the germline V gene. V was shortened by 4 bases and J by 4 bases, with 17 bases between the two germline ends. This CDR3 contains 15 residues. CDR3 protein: CASSSDWGANYEQYF. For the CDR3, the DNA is TGTGCCAGCAGCTCCGACTGGGGGGCTAATTACGAGCAGTACTTC.

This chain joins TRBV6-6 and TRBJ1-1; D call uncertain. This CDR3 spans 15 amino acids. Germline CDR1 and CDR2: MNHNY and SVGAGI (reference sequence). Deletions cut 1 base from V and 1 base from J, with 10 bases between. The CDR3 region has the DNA TGTGCCAGCAGTTACTTCCCCCTCCAGAACACTGAAGCTTTCTTT. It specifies CASSYFPLQNTEAFF.

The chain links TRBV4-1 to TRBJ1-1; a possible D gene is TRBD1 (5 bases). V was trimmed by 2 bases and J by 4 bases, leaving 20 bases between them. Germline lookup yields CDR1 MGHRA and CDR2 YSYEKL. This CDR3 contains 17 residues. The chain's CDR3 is CASSQIGQGPKGTEAFF. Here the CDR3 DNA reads TGCGCCAGCAGCCAAATCGGCCAGGGCCCCAAGGGCACTGAAGCTTTCTTT.